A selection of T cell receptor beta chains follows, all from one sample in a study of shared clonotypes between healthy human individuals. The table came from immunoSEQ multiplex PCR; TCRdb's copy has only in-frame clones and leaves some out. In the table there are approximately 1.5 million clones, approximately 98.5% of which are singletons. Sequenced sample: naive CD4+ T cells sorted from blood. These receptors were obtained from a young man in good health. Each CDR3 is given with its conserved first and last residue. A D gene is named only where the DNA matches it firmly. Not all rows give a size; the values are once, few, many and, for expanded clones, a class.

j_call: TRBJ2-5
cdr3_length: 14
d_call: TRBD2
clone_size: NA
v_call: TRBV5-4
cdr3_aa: CASSLGLREGTQYF
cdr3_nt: TGTGCCAGCAGCTTGGGGTTGCGGGAGGGGACCCAGTACTTC

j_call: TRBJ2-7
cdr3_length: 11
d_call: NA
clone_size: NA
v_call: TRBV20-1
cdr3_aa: CSAPEVYEQYF
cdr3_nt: TGCAGTGCTCCGGAGGTCTACGAGCAGTACTTC

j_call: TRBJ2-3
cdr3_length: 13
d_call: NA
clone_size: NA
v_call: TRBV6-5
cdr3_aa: CASSYSGDNTQYF
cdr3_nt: TGTGCCAGCAGTTACTCGGGGGATAATACGCAGTATTTT

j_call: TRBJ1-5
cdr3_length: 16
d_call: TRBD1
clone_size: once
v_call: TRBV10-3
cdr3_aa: CAISDGDRPINQPQHF
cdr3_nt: TGTGCCATCAGTGACGGGGACAGGCCTATTAATCAGCCCCAGCATTTT

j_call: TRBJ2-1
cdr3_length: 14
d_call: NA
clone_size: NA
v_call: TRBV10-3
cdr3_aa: CAISVAQTYNEQFF
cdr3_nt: TGTGCCATCAGTGTCGCGCAGACGTACAATGAGCAGTTCTTC

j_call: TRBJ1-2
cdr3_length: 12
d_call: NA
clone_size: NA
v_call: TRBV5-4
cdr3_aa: CASSSDSWGYTF
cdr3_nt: TGTGCCAGCAGCTCGGACAGTTGGGGCTACACCTTC

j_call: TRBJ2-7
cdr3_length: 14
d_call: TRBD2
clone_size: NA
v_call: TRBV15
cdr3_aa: CATSPRLAGGEQYF
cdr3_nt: TGTGCCACCAGCCCACGACTAGCGGGAGGCGAGCAGTACTTC

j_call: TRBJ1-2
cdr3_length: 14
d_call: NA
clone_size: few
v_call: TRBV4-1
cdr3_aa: CASSRRDTVYGYTF
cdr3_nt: TGCGCCAGCAGCCGGCGGGACACCGTCTATGGCTACACCTTC

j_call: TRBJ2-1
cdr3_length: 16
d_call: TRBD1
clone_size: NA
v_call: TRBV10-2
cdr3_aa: CASSSRQGPVFGEQFF
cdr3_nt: TGCGCCAGCAGTTCTCGACAGGGCCCGGTTTTCGGTGAGCAGTTCTTC

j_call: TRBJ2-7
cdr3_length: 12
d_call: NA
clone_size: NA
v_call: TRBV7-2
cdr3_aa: CASSFRKYEQYF
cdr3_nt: TGTGCCAGCAGCTTTCGGAAATACGAGCAGTACTTC

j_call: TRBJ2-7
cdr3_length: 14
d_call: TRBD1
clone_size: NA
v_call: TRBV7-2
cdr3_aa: CASSLGTGQYEQYF
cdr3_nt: TGTGCCAGCAGCTTAGGGACAGGTCAGTACGAGCAGTACTTC

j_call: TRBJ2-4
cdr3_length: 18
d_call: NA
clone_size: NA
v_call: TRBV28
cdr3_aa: CAISGTRGLVLAKNIQYF
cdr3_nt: TGTGCCATCTCCGGGACGAGAGGCTTGGTACTAGCCAAAAACATTCAGTACTTC

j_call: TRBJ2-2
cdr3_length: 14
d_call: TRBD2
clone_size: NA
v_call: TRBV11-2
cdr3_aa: CASSLGLRTGELFF
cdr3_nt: TGTGCCAGCAGCCTGGGACTACGCACCGGGGAGCTGTTTTTT

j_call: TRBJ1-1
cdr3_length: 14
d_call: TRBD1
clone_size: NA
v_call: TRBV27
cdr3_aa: CASSTYHRGTEAFF
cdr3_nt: TGTGCCAGCAGTACCTACCACAGGGGCACTGAAGCTTTCTTT

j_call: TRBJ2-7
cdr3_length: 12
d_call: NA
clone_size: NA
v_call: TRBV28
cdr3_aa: CASSRASYEQYF
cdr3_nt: TGTGCCAGCAGCCGCGCTAGCTACGAGCAGTACTTC

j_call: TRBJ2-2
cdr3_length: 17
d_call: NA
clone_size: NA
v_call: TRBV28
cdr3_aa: CASSSPRVAVVTGELFF
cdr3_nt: TGTGCCAGCAGTTCGCCCCGGGTAGCGGTAGTCACCGGGGAGCTGTTTTTT

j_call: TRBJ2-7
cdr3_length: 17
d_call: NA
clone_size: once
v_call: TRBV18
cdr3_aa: CASLPAQPGAQAYEQYF
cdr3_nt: TGTGCCAGCTTACCAGCCCAACCAGGGGCCCAAGCCTACGAGCAGTACTTC

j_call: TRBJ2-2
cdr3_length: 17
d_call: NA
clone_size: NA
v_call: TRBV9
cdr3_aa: CASSAPVGGSNTGELFF
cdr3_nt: TGTGCCAGCAGCGCCCCCGTGGGGGGATCGAACACCGGGGAGCTGTTTTTT

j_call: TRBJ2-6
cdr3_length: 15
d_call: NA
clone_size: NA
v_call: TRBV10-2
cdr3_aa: CASSGGISGANVLTF
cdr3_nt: TGCGCCAGCAGTGGGGGGATCTCTGGGGCCAACGTCCTGACTTTC

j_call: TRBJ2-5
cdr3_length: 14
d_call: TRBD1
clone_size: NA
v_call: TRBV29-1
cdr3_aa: CSVDAGTGPETQYF
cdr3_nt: TGCAGCGTTGACGCTGGGACAGGCCCAGAGACCCAGTACTTC

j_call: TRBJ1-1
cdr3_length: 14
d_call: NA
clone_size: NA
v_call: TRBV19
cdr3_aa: CATVTRRGNTEAFF
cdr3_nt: TGTGCCACCGTTACAAGGAGGGGGAACACTGAAGCTTTCTTT

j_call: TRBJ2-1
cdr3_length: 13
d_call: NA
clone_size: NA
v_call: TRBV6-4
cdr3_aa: CASSVWEYNEQFF
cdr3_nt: TGTGCCAGCAGTGTTTGGGAATACAATGAGCAGTTCTTC

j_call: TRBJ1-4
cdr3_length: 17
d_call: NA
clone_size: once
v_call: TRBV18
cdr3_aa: CASSPVGKRATNEKLFF
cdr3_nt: TGTGCCAGCTCACCGGTGGGAAAGCGGGCAACTAATGAAAAACTGTTTTTT

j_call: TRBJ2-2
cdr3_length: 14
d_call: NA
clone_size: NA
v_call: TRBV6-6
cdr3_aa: CASSYPGGGGELFF
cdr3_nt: TGTGCCAGCAGTTACCCGGGGGGCGGCGGGGAGCTGTTTTTT

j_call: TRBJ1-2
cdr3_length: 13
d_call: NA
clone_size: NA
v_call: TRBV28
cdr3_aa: CASTEVSNYGYTF
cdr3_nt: TGTGCCAGCACGGAGGTTTCTAACTATGGCTACACCTTC

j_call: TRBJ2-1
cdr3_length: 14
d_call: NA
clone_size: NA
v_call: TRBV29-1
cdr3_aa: CSAFLGWYWNEQFF
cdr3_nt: TGCAGCGCTTTCCTTGGGTGGTATTGGAATGAGCAGTTCTTC

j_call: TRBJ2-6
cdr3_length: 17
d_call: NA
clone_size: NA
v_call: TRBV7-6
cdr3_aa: CASSLGPAGSGANVLTF
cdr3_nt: TGTGCCAGCAGCTTAGGTCCAGCTGGCTCTGGGGCCAACGTCCTGACTTTC

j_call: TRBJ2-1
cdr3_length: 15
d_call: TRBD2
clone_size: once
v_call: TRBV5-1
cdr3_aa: CASTVAGVTGHEQFF
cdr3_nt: TGCGCCAGTACTGTAGCGGGCGTTACGGGGCATGAGCAGTTCTTC

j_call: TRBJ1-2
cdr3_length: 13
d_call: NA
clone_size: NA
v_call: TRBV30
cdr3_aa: CAWSRRAEVAYTF
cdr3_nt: TGTGCCTGGAGTCGCCGGGCCGAGGTTGCCTACACCTTC

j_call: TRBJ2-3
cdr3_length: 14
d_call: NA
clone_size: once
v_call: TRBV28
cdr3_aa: CASRGWPSTDTQYF
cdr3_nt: TGTGCCAGCCGGGGGTGGCCAAGCACAGATACGCAGTATTTT

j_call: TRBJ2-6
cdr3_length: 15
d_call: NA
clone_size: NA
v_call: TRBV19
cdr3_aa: CASTIGAGGANVLTF
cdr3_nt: TGTGCCAGTACCATAGGGGCAGGTGGGGCCAACGTCCTGACTTTC

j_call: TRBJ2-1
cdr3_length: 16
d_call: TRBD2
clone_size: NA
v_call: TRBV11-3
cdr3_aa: CASSLGAGGPGDEQFF
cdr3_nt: TGTGCCAGCAGCTTAGGAGCGGGAGGGCCGGGGGATGAGCAGTTCTTC

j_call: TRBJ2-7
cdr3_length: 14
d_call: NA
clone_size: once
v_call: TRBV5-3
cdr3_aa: CARAPWDPQDEQYF
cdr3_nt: TGTGCCAGAGCCCCCTGGGACCCCCAGGACGAGCAGTACTTC

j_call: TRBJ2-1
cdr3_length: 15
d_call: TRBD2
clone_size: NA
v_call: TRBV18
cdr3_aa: CASSPDSGRRNEQFF
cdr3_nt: TGTGCCAGCTCACCAGATAGCGGGAGGCGGAATGAGCAGTTCTTC

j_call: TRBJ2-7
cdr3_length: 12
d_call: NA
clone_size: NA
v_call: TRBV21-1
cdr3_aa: CASSKGAYEQYF
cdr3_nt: TGTGCCAGCAGCAAGGGGGCCTACGAGCAGTACTTC

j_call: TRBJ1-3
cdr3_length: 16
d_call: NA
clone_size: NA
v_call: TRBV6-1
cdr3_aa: CASSVAGRGSGNTIYF
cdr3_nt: TGTGCCAGCAGTGTAGCGGGGAGAGGGTCTGGAAACACCATATATTTT

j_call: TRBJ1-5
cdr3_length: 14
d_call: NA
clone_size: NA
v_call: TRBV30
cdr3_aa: CAWSAGGSNQPQHF
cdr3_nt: TGTGCCTGGAGTGCTGGAGGGAGCAATCAGCCCCAGCATTTT

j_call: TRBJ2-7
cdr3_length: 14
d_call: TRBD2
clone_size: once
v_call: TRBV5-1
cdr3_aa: CATKTTSEAYEQYF
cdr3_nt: TGCGCCACCAAAACGACTAGCGAGGCCTACGAGCAGTACTTC

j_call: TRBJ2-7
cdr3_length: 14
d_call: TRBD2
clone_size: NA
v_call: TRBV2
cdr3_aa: CASSDTEREHEQYF
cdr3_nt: TGTGCCAGCAGTGACACAGAGCGGGAGCACGAGCAGTACTTC

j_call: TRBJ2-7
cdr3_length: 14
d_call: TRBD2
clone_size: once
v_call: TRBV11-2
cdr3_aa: CASSLSGRAHEQYF
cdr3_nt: TGTGCCAGCAGCTTAAGCGGGAGGGCCCACGAGCAGTACTTC

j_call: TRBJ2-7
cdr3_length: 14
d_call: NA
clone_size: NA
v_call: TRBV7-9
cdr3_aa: CASSLAFRENEQYF
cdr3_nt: TGTGCCAGCAGCTTAGCGTTCAGGGAAAACGAGCAGTACTTC

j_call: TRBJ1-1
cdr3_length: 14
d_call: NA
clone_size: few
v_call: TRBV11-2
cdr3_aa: CASSLAAAAIEAFF
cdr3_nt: TGTGCCAGCAGCTTAGCGGCGGCAGCCATCGAAGCTTTCTTT

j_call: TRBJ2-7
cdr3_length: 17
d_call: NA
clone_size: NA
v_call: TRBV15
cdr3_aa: CATSRDRVGALSYEQYF
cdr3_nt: TGTGCCACCAGCAGAGATCGGGTTGGTGCTCTTTCCTACGAGCAGTACTTC

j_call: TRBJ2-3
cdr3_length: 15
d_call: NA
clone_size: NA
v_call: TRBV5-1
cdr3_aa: CASSLAGVGTDTQYF
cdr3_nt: TGCGCCAGCAGCTTGGCGGGAGTCGGTACAGATACGCAGTATTTT

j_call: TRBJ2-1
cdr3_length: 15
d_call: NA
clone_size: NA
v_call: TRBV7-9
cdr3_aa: CASSLKGEGRHEQFF
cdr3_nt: TGTGCCAGCAGCCTCAAGGGGGAGGGCCGCCATGAGCAGTTCTTC

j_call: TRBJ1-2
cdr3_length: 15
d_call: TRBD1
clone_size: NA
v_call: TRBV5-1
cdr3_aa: CASSPAGTVNYGYTF
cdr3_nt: TGCGCCAGCAGTCCGGCCGGGACAGTAAACTATGGCTACACCTTC

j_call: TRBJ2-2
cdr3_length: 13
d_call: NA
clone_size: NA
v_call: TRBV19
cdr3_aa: CASNSLLTGELFF
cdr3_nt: TGTGCCAGTAACTCCCTACTCACCGGGGAGCTGTTTTTT

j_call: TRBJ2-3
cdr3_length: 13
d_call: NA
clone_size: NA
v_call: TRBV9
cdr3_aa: CASSPRLLDTQYF
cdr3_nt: TGTGCCAGCAGCCCCCGGTTGTTAGATACGCAGTATTTT

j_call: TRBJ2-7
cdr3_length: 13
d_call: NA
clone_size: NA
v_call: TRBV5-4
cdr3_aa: CASSRPGAYEQYF
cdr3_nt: TGTGCCAGCAGTCGGCCAGGGGCCTACGAGCAGTACTTC

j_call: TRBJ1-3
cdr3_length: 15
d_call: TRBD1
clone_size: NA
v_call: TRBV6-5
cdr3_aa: CASSRDSFSGNTIYF
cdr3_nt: TGTGCCAGCAGTCGGGACAGCTTCTCTGGAAACACCATATATTTT